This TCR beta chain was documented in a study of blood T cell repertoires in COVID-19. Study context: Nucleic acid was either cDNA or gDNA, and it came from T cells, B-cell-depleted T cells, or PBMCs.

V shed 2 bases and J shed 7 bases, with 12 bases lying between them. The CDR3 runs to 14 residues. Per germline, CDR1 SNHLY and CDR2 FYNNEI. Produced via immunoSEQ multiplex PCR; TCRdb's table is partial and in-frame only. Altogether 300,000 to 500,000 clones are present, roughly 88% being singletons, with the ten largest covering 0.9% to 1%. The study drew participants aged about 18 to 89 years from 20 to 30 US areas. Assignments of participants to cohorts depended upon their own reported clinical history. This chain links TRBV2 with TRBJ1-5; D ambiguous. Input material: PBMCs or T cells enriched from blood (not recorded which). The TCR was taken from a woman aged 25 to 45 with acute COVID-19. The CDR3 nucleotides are TGTGCCAGCAGTGAAACCACTCAGGCGCAGCCCCAGCATTTT. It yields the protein CASSETTQAQPQHF.